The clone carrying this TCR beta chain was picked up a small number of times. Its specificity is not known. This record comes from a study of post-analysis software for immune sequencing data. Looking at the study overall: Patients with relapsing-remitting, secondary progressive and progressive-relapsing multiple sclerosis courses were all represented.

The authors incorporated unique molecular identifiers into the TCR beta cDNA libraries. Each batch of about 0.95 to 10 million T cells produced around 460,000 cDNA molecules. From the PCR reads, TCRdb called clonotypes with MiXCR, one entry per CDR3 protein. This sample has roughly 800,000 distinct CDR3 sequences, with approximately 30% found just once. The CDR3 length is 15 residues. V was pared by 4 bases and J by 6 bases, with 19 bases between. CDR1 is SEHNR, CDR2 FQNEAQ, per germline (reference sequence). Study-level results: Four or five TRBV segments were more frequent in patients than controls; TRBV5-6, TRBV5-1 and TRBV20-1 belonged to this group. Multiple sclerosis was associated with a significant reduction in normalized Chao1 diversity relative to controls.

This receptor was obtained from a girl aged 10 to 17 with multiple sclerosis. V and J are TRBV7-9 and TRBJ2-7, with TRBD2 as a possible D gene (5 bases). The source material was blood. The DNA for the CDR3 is TGTGCCAGCAGCTGGACTTTGGGCCGCGCGGGCGAGCAGTACTTC. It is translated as CASSWTLGRAGEQYF.